The T cell receptor (beta chain) described here comes from a study of T cell responses to AZD1222 COVID-19 vaccine. The V gene end was trimmed by 3 bases and the J gene end by 10 bases; junction bases not matched to a gene: 10. The germline CDR1 and CDR2 sequences are KGHDR and SFDVKD. CDR3 length: 14 amino acids. The repertoire was sequenced with immunoSEQ multiplex PCR; TCRdb's copy has only in-frame clones and lacks some. The data show some 190,000 clones, approximately 89% seen once. Study outcomes and limitations: The donors showed a predominance of white British ancestry and of females, with possible underestimation of clonal diversity. Nearly half of the spike-specific TCRs reportedly recognize variant regions that carry no mutations. Spike was spanned by vaccine-associated CD4 TCRs, with dominance at 160-218 and 743-854.

Second-dose timings of about 4 or about 12 weeks were pooled. As regards this clone: Its antigen is undetermined.

The V call is TRBV24-1, the J call TRBJ1-1; 7 positions match TRBD1. Sample: peripheral blood, taken 28 days after the second AZD1222 dose. This clonotype originated in an adult who received the AZD1222 COVID-19 vaccine. The CDR3 spells CATSDPGQAGGAFF. The DNA for the CDR3 is TGTGCCACCAGTGATCCCGGACAGGCAGGGGGAGCTTTCTTT.